This T cell receptor beta chain was captured by sequencing in a study of blood T cell repertoires in COVID-19. Overall study: The United States, Italy and Spain were the sources of the acute and convalescent COVID-19 samples. In each case, the material was cDNA or gDNA derived from T cells, B-cell-depleted T cells, or PBMCs.

In the authors' workflow: Estimation of nucleated cell counts relied on the amplification of reference gene primers. Sequenced by immunoSEQ multiplex PCR; TCRdb stores in-frame clones only, minus some. The V and J calls and clone size come from that table; D and trimming were worked out from the DNA. The sample has about 15,000 clones; 76% are singletons. The V gene end was trimmed by 3 bases and the J gene end by 0 bases; junction bases not matched to a gene: 2. Germline values: CDR1 SGHRS, CDR2 YFSETQ. The CDR3 runs 16 residues. The sample comprised peripheral blood. The TCR was taken from a man between 65 and 85 years old with active or convalescent COVID-19. The chain recombines TRBV5-1 with TRBJ2-3; 12 bases are a match to TRBD2. CDR3 DNA sequence: TGCGCCAGCAGCTCGACTAGCGGGGGTAGCACAGATACGCAGTATTTT. Encoded protein: CASSSTSGGSTDTQYF.